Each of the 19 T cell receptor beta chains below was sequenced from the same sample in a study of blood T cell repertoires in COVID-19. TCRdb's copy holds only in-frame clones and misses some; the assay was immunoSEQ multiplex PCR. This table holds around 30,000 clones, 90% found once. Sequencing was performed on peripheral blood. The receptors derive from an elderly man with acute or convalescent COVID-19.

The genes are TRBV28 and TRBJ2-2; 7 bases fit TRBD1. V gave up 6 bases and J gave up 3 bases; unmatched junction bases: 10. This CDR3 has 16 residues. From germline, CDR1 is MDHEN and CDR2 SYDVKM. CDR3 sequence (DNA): TGTGCCAGCAGACCCGGGGACAGAATGGACACCGGGGAGCTGTTTTTT. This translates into CASRPGDRMDTGELFF.

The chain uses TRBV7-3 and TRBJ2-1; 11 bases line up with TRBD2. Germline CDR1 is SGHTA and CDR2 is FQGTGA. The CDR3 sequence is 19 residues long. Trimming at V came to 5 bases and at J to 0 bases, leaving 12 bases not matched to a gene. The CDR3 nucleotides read TGTGCCAGCAGCCGACTAGCGGGGCGAATTTATAGCTCCTACAATGAGCAGTTCTTC. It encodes CASSRLAGRIYSSYNEQFF.

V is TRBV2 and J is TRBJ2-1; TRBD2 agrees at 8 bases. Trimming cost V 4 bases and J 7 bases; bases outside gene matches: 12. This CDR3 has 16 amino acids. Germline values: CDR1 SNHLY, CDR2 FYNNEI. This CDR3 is CASSGLLRGLGNEQFF. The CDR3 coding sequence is TGTGCCAGCAGTGGTCTCTTAAGGGGACTAGGTAATGAGCAGTTCTTC.

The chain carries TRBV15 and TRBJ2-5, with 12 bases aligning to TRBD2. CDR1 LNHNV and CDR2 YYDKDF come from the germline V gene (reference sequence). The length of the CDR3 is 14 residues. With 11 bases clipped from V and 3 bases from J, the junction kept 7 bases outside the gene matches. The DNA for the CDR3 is TGTGCCCCCCCCTGGACTAGCGGGGAAGAGACCCAGTACTTC. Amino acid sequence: CAPPWTSGEETQYF.

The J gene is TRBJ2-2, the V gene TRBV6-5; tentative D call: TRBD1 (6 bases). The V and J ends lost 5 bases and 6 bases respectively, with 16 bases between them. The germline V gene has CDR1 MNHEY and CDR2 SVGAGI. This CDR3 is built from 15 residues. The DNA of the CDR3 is TGTGCCAGCAGTCCAGGGTGGGGGCTAGCCGGGGAGCTGTTTTTT. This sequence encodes CASSPGWGLAGELFF.

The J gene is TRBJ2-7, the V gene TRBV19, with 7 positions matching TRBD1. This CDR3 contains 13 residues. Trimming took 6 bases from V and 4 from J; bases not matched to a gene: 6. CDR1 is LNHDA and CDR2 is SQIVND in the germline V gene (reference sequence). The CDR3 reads CASSFGTAYEQYF. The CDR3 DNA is TGTGCCAGTAGCTTCGGGACAGCTTACGAGCAGTACTTC.

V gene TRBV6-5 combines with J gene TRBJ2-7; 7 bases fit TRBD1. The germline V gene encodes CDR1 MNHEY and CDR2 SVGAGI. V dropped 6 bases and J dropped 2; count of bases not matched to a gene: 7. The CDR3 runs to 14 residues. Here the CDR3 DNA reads TGTGCCAGCAGGGGATCCGGGACAGCCTACGAGCAGTACTTC. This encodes CASRGSGTAYEQYF.

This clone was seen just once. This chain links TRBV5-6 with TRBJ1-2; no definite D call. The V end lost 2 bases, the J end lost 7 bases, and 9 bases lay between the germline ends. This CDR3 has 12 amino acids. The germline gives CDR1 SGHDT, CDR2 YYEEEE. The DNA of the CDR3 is TGTGCCAGCAGCTTAACGGGGTCTGGCTACACCTTC. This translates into CASSLTGSGYTF.

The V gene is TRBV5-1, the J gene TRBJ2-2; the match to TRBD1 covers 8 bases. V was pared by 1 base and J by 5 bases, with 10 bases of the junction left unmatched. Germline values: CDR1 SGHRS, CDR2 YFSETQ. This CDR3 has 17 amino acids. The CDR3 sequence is CASSLRPQGAETGELFF. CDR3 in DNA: TGCGCCAGCAGCTTGAGACCCCAGGGGGCGGAGACCGGGGAGCTGTTTTTT.

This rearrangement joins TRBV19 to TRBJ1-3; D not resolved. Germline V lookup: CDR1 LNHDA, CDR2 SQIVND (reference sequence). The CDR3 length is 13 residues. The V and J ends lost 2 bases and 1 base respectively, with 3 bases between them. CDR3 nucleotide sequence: TGTGCCAGTAGTATACGGTCTGGAAACACCATATATTTT. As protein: CASSIRSGNTIYF.

CDR3 coding DNA: TGTGCCAGCAGCGAAGGACAGGGCAACACCGGGGAGCTGTTTTTT. This translates into CASSEGQGNTGELFF. This chain joins TRBV11-3 and TRBJ2-2, with 8 bases lining up with TRBD1. Per germline, CDR1 SGHNT and CDR2 YENEEA. Trimming removed 5 bases from V and 2 bases from J; junction bases left unmatched: 4. The CDR3 is 15 residues long.

The CDR3 region is CASSHLRTGGGEQYF. CDR3 sequence (DNA): TGTGCCAGCAGCCACCTCCGGACAGGGGGCGGAGAGCAGTACTTC. The rearrangement uses TRBV3-1 (or the pseudogene TRBV3-2) and TRBJ2-7; the match to TRBD1 covers 11 bases. Trimming removed 3 bases from V and 7 bases from J; junction bases left unmatched: 8. Germline CDR1 reads LGHDT; CDR2 reads YNNKEL (reference sequence). The CDR3 length is 15 residues.

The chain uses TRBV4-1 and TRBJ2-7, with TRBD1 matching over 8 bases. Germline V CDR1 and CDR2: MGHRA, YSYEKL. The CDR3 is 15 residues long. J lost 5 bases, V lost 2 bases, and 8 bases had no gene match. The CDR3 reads CASSQNQGAGHEQYF. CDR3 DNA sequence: TGCGCCAGCAGCCAAAATCAGGGGGCGGGGCACGAGCAGTACTTC.

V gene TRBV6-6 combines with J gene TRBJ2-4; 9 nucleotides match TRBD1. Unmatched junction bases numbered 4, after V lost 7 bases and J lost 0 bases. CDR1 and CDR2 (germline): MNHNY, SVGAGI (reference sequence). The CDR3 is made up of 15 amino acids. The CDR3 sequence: CASTGQGIAKNIQYF. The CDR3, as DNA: TGTGCCAGCACCGGACAGGGGATAGCCAAAAACATTCAGTACTTC.

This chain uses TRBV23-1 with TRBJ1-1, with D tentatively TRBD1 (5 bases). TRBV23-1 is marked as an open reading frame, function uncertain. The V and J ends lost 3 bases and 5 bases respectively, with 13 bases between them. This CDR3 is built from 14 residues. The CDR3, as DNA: TGCGCCAGCAGTCACCTCAGGGTTCGAACTGAAGCTTTCTTT. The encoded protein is CASSHLRVRTEAFF.

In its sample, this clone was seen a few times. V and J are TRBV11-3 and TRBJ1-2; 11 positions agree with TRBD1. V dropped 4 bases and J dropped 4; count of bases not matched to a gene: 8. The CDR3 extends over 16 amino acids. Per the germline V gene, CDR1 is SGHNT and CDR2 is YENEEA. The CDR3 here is CASSSQGQGVTYGYTF. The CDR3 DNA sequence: TGTGCCAGCAGCTCCCAGGGACAGGGGGTGACCTATGGCTACACCTTC.

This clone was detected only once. The CDR3 reads CASSLAGGTDTQYF. The DNA of the CDR3 is TGCGCCAGCAGCTTGGCCGGGGGAACAGATACGCAGTATTTT. This chain joins TRBV5-1 and TRBJ2-3, with D perhaps TRBD2 (6 bases). V was shortened by 0 bases and J by 3 bases, with 8 bases between the two germline ends. The germline V gene encodes CDR1 SGHRS and CDR2 YFSETQ. The CDR3 sequence is 14 residues long.

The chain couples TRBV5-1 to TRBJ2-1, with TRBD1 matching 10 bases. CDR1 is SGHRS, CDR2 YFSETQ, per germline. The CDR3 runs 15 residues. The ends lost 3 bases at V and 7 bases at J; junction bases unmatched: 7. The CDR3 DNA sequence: TGCGCCAGCAGCTCGGGACAGGGGATACTGAATGAGCAGTTCTTC. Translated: CASSSGQGILNEQFF.

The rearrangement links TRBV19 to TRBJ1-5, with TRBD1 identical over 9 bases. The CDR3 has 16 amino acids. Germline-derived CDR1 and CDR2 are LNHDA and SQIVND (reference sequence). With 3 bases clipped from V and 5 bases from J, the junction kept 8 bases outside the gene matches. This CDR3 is CASSMGTGNVDQPQHF. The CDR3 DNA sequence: TGTGCCAGTAGTATGGGGACAGGGAATGTGGATCAGCCCCAGCATTTT.